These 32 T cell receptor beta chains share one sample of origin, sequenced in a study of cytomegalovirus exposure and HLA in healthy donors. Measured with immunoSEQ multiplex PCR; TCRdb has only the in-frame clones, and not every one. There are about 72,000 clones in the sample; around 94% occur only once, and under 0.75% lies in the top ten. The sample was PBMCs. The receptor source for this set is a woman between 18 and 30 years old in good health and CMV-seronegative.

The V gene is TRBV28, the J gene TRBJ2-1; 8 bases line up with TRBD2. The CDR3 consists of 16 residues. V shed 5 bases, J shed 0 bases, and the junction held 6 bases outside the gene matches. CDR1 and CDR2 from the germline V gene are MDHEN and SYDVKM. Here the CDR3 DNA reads TGTGCCAGCAGTATTAGCGGGGCGGTCTCCTACAATGAGCAGTTCTTC. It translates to CASSISGAVSYNEQFF.

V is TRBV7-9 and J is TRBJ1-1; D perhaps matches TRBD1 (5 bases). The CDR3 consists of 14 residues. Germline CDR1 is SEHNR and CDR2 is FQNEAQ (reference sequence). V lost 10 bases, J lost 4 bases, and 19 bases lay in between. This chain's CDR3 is CATTANRPSTEAFF. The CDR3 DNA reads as TGTGCCACCACCGCAAACAGGCCGAGCACTGAAGCTTTCTTT.

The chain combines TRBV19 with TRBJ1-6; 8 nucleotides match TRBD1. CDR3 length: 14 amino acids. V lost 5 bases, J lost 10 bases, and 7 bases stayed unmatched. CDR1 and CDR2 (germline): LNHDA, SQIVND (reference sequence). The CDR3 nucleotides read TGTGCCAGTAGTCTAGGGACAGGCCACTCACCCCTCCACTTT. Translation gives CASSLGTGHSPLHF.

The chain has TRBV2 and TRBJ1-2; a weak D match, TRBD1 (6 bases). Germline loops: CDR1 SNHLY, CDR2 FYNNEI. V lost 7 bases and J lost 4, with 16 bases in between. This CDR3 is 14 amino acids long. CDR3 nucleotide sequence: TGTGCCAGCAAACAGGGAGAGTCTCCCTATGGCTACACCTTC. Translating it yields CASKQGESPYGYTF.

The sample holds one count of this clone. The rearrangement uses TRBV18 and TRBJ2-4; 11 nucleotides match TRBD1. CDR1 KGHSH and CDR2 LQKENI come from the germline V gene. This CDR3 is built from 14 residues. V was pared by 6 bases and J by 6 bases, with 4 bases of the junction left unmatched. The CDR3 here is CASSQGQGGNIQYF. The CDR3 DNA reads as TGTGCCAGCTCGCAGGGACAGGGGGGAAACATTCAGTACTTC.

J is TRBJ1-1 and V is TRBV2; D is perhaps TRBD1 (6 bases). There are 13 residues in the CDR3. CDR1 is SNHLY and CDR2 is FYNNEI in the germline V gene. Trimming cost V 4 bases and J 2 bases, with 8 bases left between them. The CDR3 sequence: CASSGQANTEAFF. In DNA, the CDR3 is TGTGCCAGCAGTGGACAGGCCAACACTGAAGCTTTCTTT.

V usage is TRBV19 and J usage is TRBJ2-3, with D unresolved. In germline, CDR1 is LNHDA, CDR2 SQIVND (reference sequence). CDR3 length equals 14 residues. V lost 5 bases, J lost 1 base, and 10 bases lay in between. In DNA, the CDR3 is TGTGCCAGTAGTCTCCTTGCGGGCACAGATACGCAGTATTTT. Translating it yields CASSLLAGTDTQYF.

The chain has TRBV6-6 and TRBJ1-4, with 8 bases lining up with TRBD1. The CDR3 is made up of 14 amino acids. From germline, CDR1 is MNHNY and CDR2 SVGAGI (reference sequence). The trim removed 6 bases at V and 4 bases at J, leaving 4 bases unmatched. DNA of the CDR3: TGTGCCAGCAGCCCCGGACAGGGTAATGAAAAACTGTTTTTT. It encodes CASSPGQGNEKLFF.

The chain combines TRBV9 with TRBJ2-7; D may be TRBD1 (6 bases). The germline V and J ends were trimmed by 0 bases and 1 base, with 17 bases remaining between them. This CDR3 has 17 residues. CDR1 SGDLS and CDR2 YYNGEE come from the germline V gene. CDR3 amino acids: CASSVGGWQGPSYEQYF. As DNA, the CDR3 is TGTGCCAGCAGCGTAGGAGGATGGCAGGGGCCTTCCTACGAGCAGTACTTC.

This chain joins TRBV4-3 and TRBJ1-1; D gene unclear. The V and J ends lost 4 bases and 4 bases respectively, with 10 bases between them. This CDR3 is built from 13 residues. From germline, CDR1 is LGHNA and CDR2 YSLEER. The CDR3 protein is CASSLGRGTEAFF. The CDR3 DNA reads TGCGCCAGCAGCCTCGGACGGGGCACTGAAGCTTTCTTT.

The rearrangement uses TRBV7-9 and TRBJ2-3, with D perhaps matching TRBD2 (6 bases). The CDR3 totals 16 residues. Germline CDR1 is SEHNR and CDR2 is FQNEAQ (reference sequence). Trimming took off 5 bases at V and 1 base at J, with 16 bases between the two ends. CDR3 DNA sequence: TGTGCCAGCAGCGTCCTCGTGGGGGGTGGCACAGATACGCAGTATTTT. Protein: CASSVLVGGGTDTQYF. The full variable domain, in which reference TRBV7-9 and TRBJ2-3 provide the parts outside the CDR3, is DTGVSQNPRHKITKRGQNVTFRCDPISEHNRLYWYRQTLGQGPEFLTYFQNEAQLEKSRLLSDRFSAERPKGSFSTLEIQRTEQGDSAMYLCASSVLVGGGTDTQYFGPGTRLTVL.

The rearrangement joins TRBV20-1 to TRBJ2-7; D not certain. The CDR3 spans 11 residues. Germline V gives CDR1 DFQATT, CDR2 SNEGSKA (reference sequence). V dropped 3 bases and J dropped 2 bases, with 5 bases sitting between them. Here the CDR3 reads CSASYPYEQYF. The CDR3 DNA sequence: TGCAGTGCTAGTTATCCCTACGAGCAGTACTTC.

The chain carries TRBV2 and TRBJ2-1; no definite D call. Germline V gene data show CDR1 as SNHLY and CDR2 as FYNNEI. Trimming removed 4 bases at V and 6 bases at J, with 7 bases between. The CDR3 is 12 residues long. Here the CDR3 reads CASSGNGNEQFF. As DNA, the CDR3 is TGTGCCAGCAGTGGAAACGGCAATGAGCAGTTCTTC.

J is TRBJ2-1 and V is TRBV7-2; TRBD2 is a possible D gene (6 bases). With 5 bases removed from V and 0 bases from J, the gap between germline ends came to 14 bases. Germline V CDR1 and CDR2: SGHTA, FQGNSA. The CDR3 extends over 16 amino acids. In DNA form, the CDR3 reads TGTGCCAGCAGCCGCGGGGTGGGGAGCTCCTACAATGAGCAGTTCTTC. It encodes CASSRGVGSSYNEQFF.

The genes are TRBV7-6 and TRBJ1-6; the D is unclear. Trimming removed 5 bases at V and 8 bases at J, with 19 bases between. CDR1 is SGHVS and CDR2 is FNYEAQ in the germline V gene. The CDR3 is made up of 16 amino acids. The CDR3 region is CASSRTAGRSYSPLHF. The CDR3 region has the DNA TGTGCCAGCAGCCGAACGGCGGGGAGGTCGTATTCACCCCTCCACTTT.

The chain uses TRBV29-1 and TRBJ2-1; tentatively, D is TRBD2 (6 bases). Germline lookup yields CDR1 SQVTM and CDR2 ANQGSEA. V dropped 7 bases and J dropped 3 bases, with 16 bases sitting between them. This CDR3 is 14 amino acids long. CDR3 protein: CSGFGGGSYNEQFF. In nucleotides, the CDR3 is TGCAGCGGATTCGGGGGTGGCAGCTACAATGAGCAGTTCTTC.

The CDR3 loop is CASSSPGTGELFF. The CDR3 coding sequence is TGTGCCAGCAGCTCCCCAGGGACCGGGGAGCTGTTTTTT. This chain uses TRBV7-9 with TRBJ2-2; a weak D match, TRBD1 (5 bases). The CDR3 is made up of 13 amino acids. CDR1 is SEHNR, CDR2 FQNEAQ, per germline (reference sequence). V was cut by 4 bases and J by 5 bases, with 8 bases left in between.

The DNA of the CDR3 is TGTGCCAGCAGTTTACCCAAGGAGAGTGAACTGTTTTTT. It translates to CASSLPKESELFF. The chain employs TRBV28 and TRBJ1-4; D is uncertain. CDR3 size: 13 residues. From germline, CDR1 is MDHEN and CDR2 SYDVKM. The ends were cut back, 2 bases at V and 12 bases at J, with 13 bases in the middle.

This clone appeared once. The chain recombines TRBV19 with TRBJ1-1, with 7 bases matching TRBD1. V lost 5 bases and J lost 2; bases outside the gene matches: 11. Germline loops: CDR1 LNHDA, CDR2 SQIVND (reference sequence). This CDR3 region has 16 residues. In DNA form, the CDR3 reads TGTGCCAGTAGTCCACTTAGAGGACAGGCCAACACTGAAGCTTTCTTT. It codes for CASSPLRGQANTEAFF.

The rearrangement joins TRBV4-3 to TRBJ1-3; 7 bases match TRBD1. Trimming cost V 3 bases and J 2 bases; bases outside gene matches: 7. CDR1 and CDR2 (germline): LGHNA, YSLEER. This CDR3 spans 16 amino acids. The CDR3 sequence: CASSQVGGEAGNTIYF. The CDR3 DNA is TGCGCCAGCAGCCAGGTAGGGGGCGAAGCTGGAAACACCATATATTTT.

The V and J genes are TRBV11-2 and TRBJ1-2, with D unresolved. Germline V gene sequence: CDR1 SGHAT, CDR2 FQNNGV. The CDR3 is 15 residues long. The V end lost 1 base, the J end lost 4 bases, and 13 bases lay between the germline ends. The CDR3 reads CASSLVAEAAYGYTF. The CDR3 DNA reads TGTGCCAGCAGCTTAGTCGCCGAGGCAGCCTATGGCTACACCTTC.

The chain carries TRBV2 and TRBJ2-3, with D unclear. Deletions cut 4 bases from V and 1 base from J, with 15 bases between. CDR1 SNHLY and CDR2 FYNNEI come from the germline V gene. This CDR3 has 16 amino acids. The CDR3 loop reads CASSVSPWQGTDTQYF. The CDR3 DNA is TGTGCCAGCAGTGTATCCCCATGGCAGGGCACAGATACGCAGTATTTT.

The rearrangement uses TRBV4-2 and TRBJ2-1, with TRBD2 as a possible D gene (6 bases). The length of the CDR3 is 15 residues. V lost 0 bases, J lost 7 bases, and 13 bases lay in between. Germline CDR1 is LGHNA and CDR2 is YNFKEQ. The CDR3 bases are TGTGCCAGCAGCCAAGATTGGAGGGCAGGGAATGAGCAGTTCTTC. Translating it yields CASSQDWRAGNEQFF.

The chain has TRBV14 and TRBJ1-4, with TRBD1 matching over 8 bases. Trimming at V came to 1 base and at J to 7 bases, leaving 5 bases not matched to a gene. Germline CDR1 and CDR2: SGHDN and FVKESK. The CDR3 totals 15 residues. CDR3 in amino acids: CASSQVQDRVEKLFF. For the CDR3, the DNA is TGTGCCAGCAGCCAAGTTCAGGACAGGGTTGAAAAACTGTTTTTT.

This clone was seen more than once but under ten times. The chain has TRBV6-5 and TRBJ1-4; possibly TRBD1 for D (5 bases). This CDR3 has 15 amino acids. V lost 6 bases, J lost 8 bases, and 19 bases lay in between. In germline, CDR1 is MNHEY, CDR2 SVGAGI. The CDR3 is CASSRGVLPGEKLFF. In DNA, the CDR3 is TGTGCCAGCAGCCGGGGGGTTCTACCGGGGGAAAAACTGTTTTTT.

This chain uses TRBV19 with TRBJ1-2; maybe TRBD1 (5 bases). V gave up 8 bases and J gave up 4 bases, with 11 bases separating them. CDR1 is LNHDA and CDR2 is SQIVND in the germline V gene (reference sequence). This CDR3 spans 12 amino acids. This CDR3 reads CASGETVYGYTF. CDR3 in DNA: TGTGCCAGTGGAGAGACAGTCTATGGCTACACCTTC.

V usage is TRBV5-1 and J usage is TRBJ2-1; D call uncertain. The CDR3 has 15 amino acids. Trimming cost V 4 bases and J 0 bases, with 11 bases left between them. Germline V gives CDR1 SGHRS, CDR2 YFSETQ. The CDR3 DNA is TGCGCCAGCAGCCTCGACTTGAGCTCCTACAATGAGCAGTTCTTC. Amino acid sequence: CASSLDLSSYNEQFF.

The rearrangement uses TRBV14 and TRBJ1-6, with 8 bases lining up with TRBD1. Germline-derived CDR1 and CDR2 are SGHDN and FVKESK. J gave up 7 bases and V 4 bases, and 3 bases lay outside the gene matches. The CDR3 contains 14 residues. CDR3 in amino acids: CASSPRQGNSPLHF. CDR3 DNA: TGTGCCAGCAGCCCGAGACAGGGGAATTCACCCCTCCACTTT.

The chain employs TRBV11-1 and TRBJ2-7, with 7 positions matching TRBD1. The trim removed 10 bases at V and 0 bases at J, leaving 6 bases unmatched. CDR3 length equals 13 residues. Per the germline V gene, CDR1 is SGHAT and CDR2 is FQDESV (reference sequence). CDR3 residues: CATGDRSSYEQYF. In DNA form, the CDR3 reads TGTGCCACCGGGGACAGAAGCTCCTACGAGCAGTACTTC.

The DNA of the CDR3 is TGTGCCAGCAGCTCATCAGGGGCGTCCTACAATGAGCAGTTCTTC. Protein sequence: CASSSSGASYNEQFF. This chain joins TRBV9 and TRBJ2-1; tentative D call: TRBD1 (6 bases). CDR1 and CDR2 (germline): SGDLS, YYNGEE. CDR3 length: 15 amino acids. Trimming took off 4 bases at V and 1 base at J, with 12 bases between the two ends.

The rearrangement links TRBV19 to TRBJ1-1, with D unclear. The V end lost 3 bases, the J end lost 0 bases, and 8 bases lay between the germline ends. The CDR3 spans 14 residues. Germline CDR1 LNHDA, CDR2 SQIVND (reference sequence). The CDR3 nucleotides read TGTGCCAGTAGTATTGGCCAAGTGAACACTGAAGCTTTCTTT. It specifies CASSIGQVNTEAFF.

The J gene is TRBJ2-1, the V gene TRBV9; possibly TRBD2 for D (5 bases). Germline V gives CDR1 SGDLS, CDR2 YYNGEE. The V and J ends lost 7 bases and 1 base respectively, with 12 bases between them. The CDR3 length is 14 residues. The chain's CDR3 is CASAPGISYNEQFF. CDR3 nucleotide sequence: TGTGCCAGCGCCCCGGGGATATCCTACAATGAGCAGTTCTTC.